Presented here are 13 T cell receptor beta chains from one specimen sequenced in a study of T cells in Graves' hyperthyroidism and ophthalmopathy. Regions amplified from RNA transcripts were the TCR beta CDR3 regions. The primer set for the first-round RT-PCR of the TCR CDR3 was HTBI. Using its own MiXCR run on the multiplex PCR reads, TCRdb lists one record per CDR3 protein. This table holds about 620,000 distinct CDR3 sequences, roughly 17% found once. The material sequenced was blood. The receptors derive from a woman under 40 with Graves' hyperthyroidism.

This clonotype was observed at least ten times. The rearrangement joins TRBV2 to TRBJ2-5; D gene ambiguous. The CDR3 is made up of 13 amino acids. Trimming pared 3 bases from V and 5 bases from J, leaving 10 bases between. The germline gives CDR1 SNHLY, CDR2 FYNNEI. CDR3 nucleotides: TGTGCCAGCAGTGATAGTAGAGTCGAGACCCAGTACTTC. The encoded protein is CASSDSRVETQYF.

Comment on this clonotype: At one boundary the junction diverges from the germline segment, which might be a read error. The chain combines TRBV15 with TRBJ1-5; D remains ambiguous. The CDR3 contains 13 residues. From germline, CDR1 is LNHNV and CDR2 YYDKDF (reference sequence). This chain's CDR3 is CATSRDIGQLQHF. The CDR3 bases are TGTGCCACCAGCAGAGATATTGGGCAGCTCCAGCATTTT. Filled out from reference TRBV15 and TRBJ1-5, the complete variable domain reads DAMVIQNPRYQVTQFGKPVTLSCSQTLNHNVMYWYQQKSSQAPKLLFHYYDKDFNNEADTPDNFQSRRPNTSFCFLDIRSPGLGDTAMYLCATSRDIGQLQHFGDGTRLSIL.

This chain joins TRBV29-1 and TRBJ2-7; unclear D gene. Deletions cut 4 bases from V and 0 bases from J, with 10 bases between. CDR1 is SQVTM and CDR2 is ANQGSEA in the germline V gene. This CDR3 is 13 amino acids long. The CDR3 reads CSVGRESSYEQYF. The CDR3 DNA reads TGCAGCGTTGGTCGAGAGAGCTCCTACGAGCAGTACTTC.

This clonotype was observed a few times. A much larger clone lies one base from this, so it may be a read error. The V gene is TRBV3-1, the J gene TRBJ2-1; D perhaps matches TRBD2 (5 bases). Germline V gene lookup returns CDR1 LGHDT and CDR2 YNNKEL (reference sequence). The CDR3 sequence is 15 residues long. CDR3 bases: TGTGCCAGCAGCCAACCGGGAAGGTCCTGCAATGAGCAGTTCTTC. Protein sequence: CASSQPGRSCNEQFF.

This clonotype was seen at least ten times. This chain joins TRBV12-3 or TRBV12-4 and TRBJ2-2; 14 nucleotides match TRBD2. The V and J ends lost 4 bases and 7 bases, in that order; junction bases with no gene match: 5. The CDR3 spans 16 residues. This CDR3 reads CASSSGLAGGVGELFF. DNA for the CDR3: TGTGCCAGCAGTTCCGGACTAGCGGGAGGAGTCGGGGAGCTGTTTTTT.

The chain is built from TRBV9 and TRBJ2-2; D not certain. This CDR3 contains 15 residues. Germline lookup yields CDR1 SGDLS and CDR2 YYNGEE. With 0 bases removed from V and 5 bases from J, the gap between germline ends came to 11 bases. The CDR3 loop is CASSVGAARTGELFF. The DNA for the CDR3 is TGTGCCAGCAGCGTAGGGGCGGCTCGAACCGGGGAGCTGTTTTTT.

The rearrangement uses TRBV5-5 and TRBJ1-6, with 7 bases identical to TRBD1. This CDR3 comprises 17 residues. CDR1 is SGHKS and CDR2 is YYEKEE in the germline V gene (reference sequence). V lost 4 bases, J lost 10 bases, and 17 bases stayed unmatched. CDR3 DNA sequence: TGTGCCAGCAGCGAACTGAAAGGGGGCGTTGGATTGTCACCCCTCCACTTT. This codes for CASSELKGGVGLSPLHF.

This clonotype was found many times. This rearrangement joins TRBV10-3 to TRBJ1-4, with D tentatively TRBD1 (6 bases). The CDR3 is 16 residues long. V dropped 0 bases and J dropped 8 bases, with 16 bases sitting between them. The germline gives CDR1 ENHRY, CDR2 SYGVKD. CDR3 nucleotides: TGTGCCATCAGTGAGTCGGAGGGGGGAATCGAAGAAAAACTGTTTTTT. Protein sequence: CAISESEGGIEEKLFF.

The table lists this clonotype with many counts. The V call is TRBV28, the J call TRBJ1-2; possibly TRBD1 for D (6 bases). The CDR3 has 13 residues. CDR1 and CDR2 (germline): MDHEN, SYDVKM. V was clipped by 5 bases and J by 7 bases, with 14 bases between them. The CDR3 region has the DNA TGTGCCAGCAGTACTGACAGGACTTCTGGCTACACCTTC. This translates into CASSTDRTSGYTF.

This chain links TRBV6-6 with TRBJ1-2, with 8 bases identical to TRBD1. Germline CDR1 and CDR2: MNHNY and SVGAGI (reference sequence). The V and J ends lost 5 bases and 4 bases, in that order; junction bases with no gene match: 15. The length of the CDR3 is 17 residues. CDR3 coding DNA: TGTGCCAGCAGTATACTCGGACAGGGAGGGAACTTCTATGGCTACACCTTC. It codes for CASSILGQGGNFYGYTF.

This clonotype showed up many times. The gene calls are TRBV3-1 and TRBJ1-1, with D possibly being TRBD1 (6 bases). V lost 0 bases and J lost 4, with 15 bases in between. CDR1 is LGHDT and CDR2 is YNNKEL in the germline V gene (reference sequence). The CDR3 sequence is 16 residues long. CDR3 in amino acids: CASSQDVRGASTEAFF. Written as DNA, the CDR3 is TGTGCCAGCAGCCAAGACGTAAGGGGGGCGAGCACTGAAGCTTTCTTT.

The chain joins TRBV20-1 to TRBJ2-7; 13 bases fit TRBD2. J was trimmed by 3 bases and V by 3 bases; bases with no gene match: 11. The length of the CDR3 is 17 residues. Germline CDR1 and CDR2: DFQATT and SNEGSKA (reference sequence). CDR3 residues: CSASENRTSGRDYEQYF. The DNA of the CDR3 is TGCAGTGCTAGCGAGAATCGTACTAGCGGGAGGGACTACGAGCAGTACTTC.

This clonotype was found many times. A much larger clone sits a single nucleotide away, making a read error possible. The CDR3 nucleotides read TGTGCCAGCAGTTTCGGCAGGGCCACTGAAGCTTTCTTT. Translated: CASSFGRATEAFF. This chain connects TRBV12-3 or TRBV12-4 to TRBJ1-1, with D tentatively TRBD1 (5 bases). V lost 3 bases, J lost 4 bases, and 9 bases lay in between. The CDR3 is 13 amino acids.